The 12 T cell receptor beta chains presented below share a single source sample, sequenced in a study of response to subunit inactivated influenza vaccine. MiXCR was run by TCRdb on the RT-PCR reads, yielding one entry per CDR3 protein. The sample consists of about half a million distinct CDR3 sequences, approximately 11% of them appearing once. Sequencing was performed on PBMCs from blood, taken about 40 days after vaccination. The receptors come from a man aged 45-65 years who received an inactivated influenza vaccine.

This clonotype showed up many times. The chain employs TRBV20-1 and TRBJ2-7; 10 bases are a match to TRBD2. The CDR3 loop spans 15 amino acids. The junction had 5 bases not matched to a gene; V was cut back by 1 base and J by 2 bases. Per germline, CDR1 DFQATT and CDR2 SNEGSKA (reference sequence). The CDR3, as DNA: TGCAGTGCTAGAGGAACTCTAGCGGGGGCCTACGAGCAGTACTTC. The encoded protein is CSARGTLAGAYEQYF.

Many counts were recorded for this clonotype. The chain joins TRBV6-1 to TRBJ1-4; 7 bases are shared with TRBD1. This CDR3 has 14 residues. CDR1 is MNHNS, CDR2 SASEGT, per germline. The V and J ends lost 5 bases and 5 bases, in that order; junction bases with no gene match: 5. The CDR3 loop is CASSPGQINEKLFF. In nucleotides, the CDR3 is TGTGCCAGCAGTCCGGGACAGATCAATGAAAAACTGTTTTTT.

The rearrangement joins TRBV7-2 to TRBJ2-3; 8 bases match TRBD2. This CDR3 is 16 amino acids long. CDR1 is SGHTA and CDR2 is FQGNSA in the germline V gene. The J segment lost 4 bases and the V segment lost 7 bases, leaving 13 bases of the junction unmatched. The CDR3 protein is CASNQLRTSFPDTQYF. The CDR3 coding sequence is TGTGCCAGCAACCAATTGAGGACTAGCTTTCCAGATACGCAGTATTTT.

A few counts support this clonotype. The rearrangement uses TRBV5-1 and TRBJ2-7, with 10 positions matching TRBD1. With V trimmed by 0 bases and J by 3 bases, 3 bases remained unmatched. This CDR3 region has 15 residues. The germline CDR1 and CDR2 sequences are SGHRS and YFSETQ. CDR3 coding DNA: TGCGCCAGCAGCTTGGTTCGGACAGGGGGCTACGAGCAGTACTTC. Its translation is CASSLVRTGGYEQYF. Together with reference TRBV5-1 and TRBJ2-7, the CDR3 gives the full variable domain: KAGVTQTPRYLIKTRGQQVTLSCSPISGHRSVSWYQQTPGQGLQFLFEYFSETQRNKGNFPGRFSGRQFSNSRSEMNVSTLELGDSALYLCASSLVRTGGYEQYFGPGTRLTVT.

There are many counts of this clonotype. This chain joins TRBV11-2 and TRBJ1-1; 7 positions agree with TRBD1. The length of the CDR3 is 19 residues. V gave up 1 base and J gave up 1 base; unmatched junction bases: 15. Per the germline V gene, CDR1 is SGHAT and CDR2 is FQNNGV. CDR3 coding DNA: TGTGCCAGCAGCTTAGTAGGGGTCGGGACAGTCGTCCGGAACACTGAAGCTTTCTTT. As protein: CASSLVGVGTVVRNTEAFF.

V usage is TRBV5-6 and J usage is TRBJ1-1, with D hard to call. Per the germline V gene, CDR1 is SGHDT and CDR2 is YYEEEE. Trimming took 0 bases from V and 0 from J, leaving 9 bases between them. The CDR3 has 15 amino acids. The CDR3 bases are TGTGCCAGCAGCTTGGCCCCCAGGATGAACACTGAAGCTTTCTTT. The encoded protein is CASSLAPRMNTEAFF.

In this sample, this clonotype turned up a few times. This sequence joins TRBV11-2 and TRBJ2-2, with no clear D. Trimming removed 5 bases at V and 3 bases at J, with 19 bases between. Germline-derived CDR1 and CDR2 are SGHAT and FQNNGV. The CDR3 loop spans 17 amino acids. The DNA for the CDR3 is TGTGCCAGCAGCCCCCGTCCGGCCCCACCGGACACCGGGGAGCTGTTTTTT. Residues: CASSPRPAPPDTGELFF.

The sample holds many counts of this clonotype. The chain has TRBV7-2 and TRBJ2-7; D is uncertain. Germline assignment: CDR1 SGHTA and CDR2 FQGNSA. This CDR3 is built from 13 residues. V gave up 1 base and J gave up 6 bases, with 10 bases separating them. The CDR3 sequence is CASSLEEGFEQYF. The CDR3 nucleotides are TGTGCCAGCAGCTTAGAGGAAGGGTTCGAGCAGTACTTC.

The chain combines TRBV13 with TRBJ1-3, with 8 bases matching TRBD1. CDR3 length equals 15 residues. Germline V lookup: CDR1 PRHDT, CDR2 FYEKMQ (reference sequence). V shed 0 bases and J 2 bases; nucleotides not matched to a gene: 0. This CDR3 reads CASSLGRGPGNTIYF. The CDR3 region has the DNA TGTGCCAGCAGCTTAGGCAGGGGGCCTGGAAACACCATATATTTT.

This clonotype was counted only a few times. This chain links TRBV7-2 with TRBJ1-2, with a possible D match to TRBD1 (5 bases). This CDR3 contains 15 residues. Germline loops: CDR1 SGHTA, CDR2 FQGNSA. The V gene lost 1 base and the J gene lost 5 bases, with 14 bases spanning the gap. The CDR3 spells CASSLGAQGGYGYTF. The CDR3 DNA is TGTGCCAGCAGCTTAGGGGCCCAGGGAGGGTATGGCTACACCTTC. The full variable domain, with the rest looked up from reference TRBV7-2 and TRBJ1-2, is GAGVSQSPSNKVTEKGKDVELRCDPISGHTALYWYRQSLGQGLEFLIYFQGNSAPDKSGLPSDRFSAERTGGSVSTLTIQRTQQEDSAVYLCASSLGAQGGYGYTFGSGTRLTVV.

This clonotype was counted at least ten times. This chain links TRBV29-1 with TRBJ2-7, with no clear D. In germline, CDR1 is SQVTM, CDR2 ANQGSEA. V was shortened by 5 bases and J by 3 bases, with 8 bases between the two germline ends. The CDR3 runs to 11 residues. The CDR3 DNA sequence: TGCAGCGTTTGGAGAAACTACGAGCAGTACTTC. This sequence encodes CSVWRNYEQYF.

This clonotype was counted only a few times. The V call is TRBV7-3, the J call TRBJ2-3, with a possible D match to TRBD2 (6 bases). Germline V gene data show CDR1 as SGHTA and CDR2 as FQGTGA. The CDR3 sequence is 15 residues long. With 5 bases removed from V and 2 bases from J, the gap between germline ends came to 14 bases. The CDR3 sequence: CASSEAGLTTDTQYF. Here the CDR3 DNA reads TGTGCCAGCAGCGAGGCGGGACTTACCACAGATACGCAGTATTTT.